These 17 T cell receptor beta chains share one sample of origin, sequenced in a study of blood T cells in healthy people across ages. For the second PCR, which ran for roughly 7 to 11 cycles, a sample-barcoded 5' primer and a J-beta primer mix were used. TCRdb passed the 5' RACE reads through MiXCR, listing each CDR3 protein once. This sample carries 650,000 to 1,000,000 distinct CDR3 sequences, 35% to 40% of them seen once, and the ten largest clones take approximately 12%. The sequencing sample was made of blood. The receptors derive from a man younger than 35 in good health.

A few counts support this clonotype. The DNA of the CDR3 is TGTGCCAGCAGTTTATCCCTGGCCCAAGGAGGCGAGCAGTACTTC. It is translated as CASSLSLAQGGEQYF. This rearrangement joins TRBV12-3 or TRBV12-4 to TRBJ2-7, with a possible D match to TRBD2 (5 bases). This CDR3 region has 15 residues. Trimming stripped 2 bases from V and 6 bases from J, with 17 bases between.

Notes on this clonotype: This may come from a read error, since a much larger clone is one base off. The gene calls are TRBV12-3 or TRBV12-4 and TRBJ2-5; tentative D call: TRBD2 (5 bases). Trimming shortened V by 5 bases and J by 5 bases, and 12 bases separated the two germline ends. The length of the CDR3 is 13 residues. DNA for the CDR3: TGTGCCAGCAGTGTAAGTGGGAGTGAGACCCAGTACTTC. As protein: CASSVSGSETQYF.

This clonotype has a handful of counts. The chain joins TRBV14 to TRBJ2-5; no reliable D call. This CDR3 comprises 12 residues. In germline, CDR1 is SGHDN, CDR2 FVKESK. V was shortened by 0 bases and J by 6 bases, with 5 bases between the two germline ends. The CDR3 sequence is CASSQDFQTQYF. In DNA form, the CDR3 reads TGTGCCAGCAGCCAAGATTTCCAGACCCAGTACTTC.

This chain connects TRBV30 to TRBJ2-4, with TRBD1 identical over 8 bases. The tail of the sequence fits TRBJ2-7 better, so the J call may be wrong. The length of the CDR3 is 13 residues. CDR1 is GTSNPN, CDR2 SVGIG, per germline (reference sequence). The CDR3 is CAWRSGGDYEQYF. CDR3 DNA: TGTGCCTGGAGATCAGGGGGCGACTACGAGCAGTACTTC.

The chain employs TRBV12-3 or TRBV12-4 and TRBJ1-6; no clear D gene. The CDR3 has 11 amino acids. V dropped 5 bases and J dropped 5 bases, with 1 base sitting between them. Here the CDR3 reads CASSHNSPLHF. Written as DNA, the CDR3 is TGTGCCAGCAGTCATAATTCACCCCTCCACTTT.

The rearrangement links TRBV5-1 to TRBJ2-7; 10 positions match TRBD1. The end of the DNA is better explained by TRBJ2-4, so the J call may be wrong. This CDR3 region has 15 residues. Germline values: CDR1 SGHRS, CDR2 YFSETQ. CDR3: CASSSKTGGVNIQYF. CDR3 nucleotides: TGCGCCAGCAGCTCTAAGACAGGGGGCGTGAACATTCAGTACTTC.

The chain is built from TRBV24-1 and TRBJ2-5; D uncertain. Germline CDR1 KGHDR, CDR2 SFDVKD. This CDR3 spans 13 amino acids. The V end lost 2 bases, the J end lost 9 bases, and 12 bases lay between the germline ends. The CDR3 bases are TGTGCCACCAGTGATTCACTACAGAGATCCCAGTACTTC. Its translation is CATSDSLQRSQYF.

The chain combines TRBV6-6 with TRBJ2-5; possibly TRBD1 or TRBD2 for D (5 bases each). V was trimmed by 7 bases and J by 4 bases, leaving 16 bases between them. CDR3 size: 14 residues. CDR1 is MNHNY, CDR2 SVGAGI, per germline (reference sequence). CDR3 in amino acids: CASTPGPRGETQYF. The CDR3 bases are TGTGCCAGCACCCCGGGACCGAGAGGAGAGACCCAGTACTTC.

The DNA of the CDR3 is TGCAGTGCGCCGGAGACAGGGGTCGCTGAAGCTTTCTTT. It codes for CSAPETGVAEAFF. The chain uses TRBV20-1 and TRBJ1-1; 8 nucleotides align to TRBD1. There are 13 residues in the CDR3. Germline assignment: CDR1 DFQATT and CDR2 SNEGSKA (reference sequence). V gave up 6 bases and J gave up 6 bases; unmatched junction bases: 9.

The chain joins TRBV21-1 to TRBJ2-7; the tabulated D call, TRBD1, remains unverified against the DNA. TRBV21-1 is noted as a pseudogene. The CDR3 is made up of 16 amino acids. The CDR3 region is CASSKWTKPGSYEQYF. DNA for the CDR3: TGTGCCAGCAGCAAATGGACAAAACCAGGTTCCTACGAGCAGTACTTC.

The chain is built from TRBV30 and TRBJ2-3, with no clear D. Per the germline V gene, CDR1 is GTSNPN and CDR2 is SVGIG (reference sequence). The CDR3 extends over 15 amino acids. V lost 7 bases and J 0 bases, leaving 17 bases between the germline ends. CDR3 in DNA: TGTGCCTCGTCATACCCAGTGCATAGCACAGATACGCAGTATTTT. Its translation: CASSYPVHSTDTQYF. Supplemented by reference TRBV30 and TRBJ2-3, the full variable domain reads SQTIHQWPATLVQPVGSPLSLECTVEGTSNPNLYWYRQAAGRGLQLLFYSVGIGQISSEVPQNLSASRPQDRQFILSSKKLLLSDSGFYLCASSYPVHSTDTQYFGPGTRLTVL.

CDR3 nucleotide sequence: TGTGCCAGCAGTTACCCCACAGGAAACGTGAACACTGAAGCTTTCTTT. This translates into CASSYPTGNVNTEAFF. V and J are TRBV6-2 or TRBV6-3 and TRBJ1-1; D is perhaps TRBD1 (5 bases). With 2 bases removed from V and 0 bases from J, the gap between germline ends came to 13 bases. The germline V gene encodes CDR1 MNHEY and CDR2 SVGEGT. This CDR3 is built from 16 residues.

This clonotype has just a few counts. The rearrangement joins TRBV12-3 or TRBV12-4 to TRBJ2-1; TRBD2 aligns across 8 bases. With V trimmed by 6 bases and J by 10 bases, 11 bases remained unmatched. CDR3 length: 14 amino acids. CDR3 in amino acids: CASRPPSGGSEQFF. The CDR3 DNA sequence: TGTGCCAGCAGACCCCCAAGCGGGGGTAGCGAGCAGTTCTTC.

This clonotype showed up just a few times. V is TRBV24-1 and J is TRBJ1-2; maybe TRBD1 (6 bases). The germline gives CDR1 KGHDR, CDR2 SFDVKD. The CDR3 runs 13 residues. V was clipped by 0 bases and J by 6 bases, with 7 bases between them. CDR3 protein: CATSDLPGDGYTF. CDR3 sequence (DNA): TGTGCCACCAGTGATTTGCCAGGGGATGGCTACACCTTC.

To note about this clonotype: This sequence may be a read error, since a much larger clone differs from it by one base. J is TRBJ2-7 and V is TRBV20-1, with D perhaps given as TRBD1 or TRBD2 (5 bases each). This CDR3 is 16 amino acids long. Germline CDR1 is DFQATT and CDR2 is SNEGSKA (reference sequence). Trimming removed 3 bases at V and 7 bases at J, with 25 bases between. The CDR3 reads CSASTSGLRPYNEQYF. Here the CDR3 DNA reads TGCAGTGCTAGTACCTCGGGGCTGCGGCCCTACAATGAGCAGTACTTC.

Comments on this clonotype: One end of the junction is discordant with germline, which a read error may explain. V and J are TRBV3-1 and TRBJ1-2; no clear D gene. The CDR3 extends over 14 amino acids. The germline gives CDR1 LGHDT, CDR2 YNNKEL (reference sequence). The DNA of the CDR3 is TGTGTCAGCAGCCAATCCTACACGGCGGGCGGCTACACCTTC. It is translated as CVSSQSYTAGGYTF.

The chain has TRBV5-6 and TRBJ2-1; 7 bases match TRBD1. The end of the DNA fits TRBJ2-7 better, so the J call may be wrong. CDR1 and CDR2 from the germline V gene are SGHDT and YYEEEE. This CDR3 contains 17 residues. This chain's CDR3 is CASSLFDRESSYNEQYF. CDR3 DNA sequence: TGTGCCAGCAGCTTGTTCGACAGGGAAAGCTCCTACAATGAGCAGTACTTC.